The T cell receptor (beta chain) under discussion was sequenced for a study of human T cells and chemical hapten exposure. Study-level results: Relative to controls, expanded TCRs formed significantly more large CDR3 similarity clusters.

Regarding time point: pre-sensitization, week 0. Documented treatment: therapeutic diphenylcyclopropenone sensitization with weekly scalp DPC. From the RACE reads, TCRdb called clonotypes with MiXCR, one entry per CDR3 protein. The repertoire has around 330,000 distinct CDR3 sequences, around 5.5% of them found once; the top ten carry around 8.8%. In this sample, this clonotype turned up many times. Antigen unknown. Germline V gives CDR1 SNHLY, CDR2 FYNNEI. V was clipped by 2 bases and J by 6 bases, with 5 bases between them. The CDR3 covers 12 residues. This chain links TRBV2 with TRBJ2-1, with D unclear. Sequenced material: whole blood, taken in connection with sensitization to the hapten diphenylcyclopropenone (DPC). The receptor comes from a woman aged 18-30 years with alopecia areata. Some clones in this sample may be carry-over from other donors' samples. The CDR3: CASSELLNEQFF. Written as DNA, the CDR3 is TGTGCCAGCAGTGAATTACTCAATGAGCAGTTCTTC.